The clone carrying this TCR beta chain was observed once. Antigen unknown. This sample is drawn from a study of blood T cells in healthy people across ages. Study context: About one barcoded beta molecule was captured per two T cells (by template switching). Findings of the study overall: Any conclusive comparison of naive versus antigen-experienced cells was prevented by using unsorted PBMCs. Underestimates were what the diversity estimates from one million T cells were considered to be.

PCR was performed a second time for 7 to 11 cycles using a sample-barcoded 5' primer and a J-beta primer mix. Every single cDNA molecule received a tag from a template-switch adaptor with 12 random nucleotides. From the 5' RACE reads, TCRdb called clonotypes with MiXCR, one entry per CDR3 protein. Of fewer than 1,000,000 distinct CDR3 sequences in the sample, around 50% were seen once. CDR1 and CDR2 (germline): LGHNA, YNFKEQ. The CDR3 has 15 residues. Trimming left V 6 bases short and J 0 bases short, with 14 bases between. This TCR came from a man aged 80 or over in good health. V is TRBV4-2 and J is TRBJ1-2; TRBD1 is a possible D gene (6 bases). What was sequenced was blood. The CDR3 sequence: CASSSGGQANYGYTF. CDR3 in DNA: TGTGCCAGCAGTTCCGGGGGGCAGGCTAACTATGGCTACACCTTC.